This T cell receptor beta chain was captured in a study of OX40 agonist ivuxolimab in advanced cancers. In the study overall: Intravenous ivuxolimab was administered to patients every 2 weeks at 0.01 to 10 mg/kg. Study-level findings and limits: Expanded clones tended on average to be more numerous among CD8+ T cells than CD4+.

With respect to this clone: Its target is not known.

Patients were ruled out by autoimmune disease history or systemic immunosuppression. The germline V gene encodes CDR1 KGHSH and CDR2 LQKENI. The trim removed 2 bases at V and 7 bases at J, leaving 10 bases unmatched. The CDR3 has 16 residues. The repertoire was sequenced with immunoSEQ multiplex PCR; TCRdb's copy has only in-frame clones and lacks some. The table records 65,000 to 70,000 clones, 87% of them present only once. Source: CD4+ or CD8+ T cells sorted from blood, taken in a trial of the OX40 agonist ivuxolimab. This chain joins TRBV18 and TRBJ2-1; 8 bases map to TRBD1. The clonotype was recovered from an adult with an advanced solid tumor such as melanoma, head and neck, liver or kidney cancer. The CDR3 sequence is CASSPGQGWVGNEQFF. The CDR3 DNA reads as TGTGCCAGCTCACCAGGACAGGGATGGGTCGGAAATGAGCAGTTCTTC.